This is a list of T cell receptor beta chains from one sample in a study of response to subunit inactivated influenza vaccine. TCRdb used MiXCR to reprocess the RT-PCR reads, holding one entry per CDR3 protein. The table has 500,000 or so distinct CDR3 sequences, approximately 17% seen once; the top ten hold around 3%. Source: CD4+ T cells sorted from PBMCs, taken roughly 24 months after vaccination. The receptors shown here come from a man in his fifties or sixties who received an inactivated influenza vaccine. The CDR3 runs from the conserved cysteine through the conserved F or W. The order of the fields is clone size, J gene, V gene, D gene, CDR3 protein, CDR3 DNA. A D gene is named only where the DNA matches it firmly. Clone size is given for some rows only: seen once, a few or many times, or a class if the clone is expanded.

abundance: many; j_gene: TRBJ2-7; v_gene: TRBV7-2; d_gene: NA; CDR3aa: CASSLVPGPGSQQYF; CDR3nt: TGTGCCAGCAGCTTAGTCCCGGGACCGGGCTCCCAGCAGTACTTC
abundance: NA; j_gene: TRBJ1-4; v_gene: TRBV20-1; d_gene: TRBD1; CDR3aa: CCSRGPGQGRGEKLFF; CDR3nt: TGCTGCTCTAGGGGCCCGGGACAGGGAAGGGGTGAAAAACTGTTTTTT
abundance: many; j_gene: TRBJ2-1; v_gene: TRBV4-1; d_gene: TRBD2; CDR3aa: CASSLRLGRRGSYNEQFF; CDR3nt: TGCGCCAGCAGCCTGAGGCTGGGTCGGCGGGGGTCCTACAATGAGCAGTTCTTC
abundance: many; j_gene: TRBJ2-1; v_gene: TRBV7-2; d_gene: TRBD2; CDR3aa: CASSLDGRNEQFF; CDR3nt: TGTGCCAGCAGCTTAGACGGGAGGAATGAGCAGTTCTTC
abundance: NA; j_gene: TRBJ2-7; v_gene: TRBV11-2; d_gene: NA; CDR3aa: CASSMLRDTGPHEQYF; CDR3nt: TGTGCCAGCAGCATGCTCCGGGACACAGGGCCCCACGAGCAGTACTTC
abundance: few; j_gene: TRBJ1-3; v_gene: TRBV29-1; d_gene: NA; CDR3aa: CSVGQPSSGNTIYF; CDR3nt: TGCAGCGTTGGACAGCCTAGCTCTGGAAACACCATATATTTT
abundance: NA; j_gene: TRBJ1-5; v_gene: TRBV6-5; d_gene: NA; CDR3aa: CASSDSDSGRGQPQHF; CDR3nt: TGTGCCAGCAGTGACTCGGACAGCGGACGTGGCCAGCCCCAGCATTTT
abundance: NA; j_gene: TRBJ1-1; v_gene: TRBV7-8; d_gene: NA; CDR3aa: CASAKNTEAFF; CDR3nt: TGTGCCAGCGCCAAGAACACTGAAGCTTTCTTT
abundance: NA; j_gene: TRBJ2-4; v_gene: TRBV20-1; d_gene: NA; CDR3aa: CSARMGSLAKNIQYF; CDR3nt: TGCAGTGCTAGAATGGGGAGCCTAGCCAAAAACATTCAGTACTTC
abundance: few; j_gene: TRBJ2-1; v_gene: TRBV15; d_gene: NA; CDR3aa: CATSRGGLYNEQFF; CDR3nt: TGTGCCACCAGCAGAGGTGGGCTATACAATGAGCAGTTCTTC
abundance: NA; j_gene: TRBJ2-7; v_gene: TRBV12-3/TRBV12-4; d_gene: TRBD1; CDR3aa: CASSNSWGDRTYEQYF; CDR3nt: TGTGCCAGCAGTAATTCGTGGGGGGACAGGACCTACGAGCAGTACTTC
abundance: NA; j_gene: TRBJ2-5; v_gene: TRBV20-1; d_gene: NA; CDR3aa: CSAPRGRPQGTQYF; CDR3nt: TGCAGTGCTCCCAGGGGACGGCCCCAGGGGACCCAGTACTTC